This TCR beta chain was sequenced for a study of T cell responses to AZD1222 COVID-19 vaccine. Study-level points and caveats: White British people made up most donors, females outnumbered males, and clonal diversity was possibly underestimated.

Profiling relied on immunoSEQ multiplex PCR, and the TCRdb table lists in-frame clones only, not all of them. The sample includes 50,000 to 70,000 clones, 75% to 90% of them seen just once. Worth noting for this clone: Antigen: not known.

The CDR3 is made up of 21 amino acids. This receptor was obtained from an adult in good health. The gene calls are TRBV1 and TRBJ2-1; TRBD2, the table's D call, lacks a check against the DNA. TRBV1 is a listed pseudogene. Source: peripheral blood, taken on day 0 of MenACWY control vaccination. CDR3 region: CTSSQDHRTSGRALFRNEQFF. DNA for the CDR3: TGCACCAGCAGCCAAGATCATAGGACTAGCGGGAGGGCCTTATTTCGCAATGAGCAGTTCTTC.